These 25 T cell receptor beta chains came from one sample sequenced in a study of shared clonotypes between healthy human individuals. Sequenced by immunoSEQ multiplex PCR; TCRdb stores in-frame clones only, minus some. The data show about 490,000 clones, more than 75% seen once. The sequenced sample was PBMCs. Every receptor here comes from a woman between 35 and 50 years old in good health. Some clones in this sample may be carry-over from other donors' samples.

The gene calls are TRBV9 and TRBJ2-1; possibly TRBD2 for D (6 bases). With 4 bases removed from V and 7 bases from J, the gap between germline ends came to 12 bases. The germline V gene encodes CDR1 SGDLS and CDR2 YYNGEE. The CDR3 consists of 13 residues. Here the CDR3 reads CASSSGRDNEQFF. The CDR3 bases are TGTGCCAGCAGCTCCGGGCGGGATAATGAGCAGTTCTTC.

On this clone: Since a far larger clone is one base different, this is likely a read error. CDR3 nucleotide sequence: TGTGCCAGCAGCTTAAAGTACTTCGGCACAGATACGCAGTATTTT. Its translation is CASSLKYFGTDTQYF. The chain recombines TRBV7-8 with TRBJ2-3; D gene ambiguous. Between the trimmed V and J ends, which lost 2 bases and 1 base, there was a span of 10 bases. In germline, CDR1 is SGHVS, CDR2 FQNEAQ. CDR3 length equals 15 residues. Full variable domain (rest looked up from reference TRBV7-8 and TRBJ2-3): GAGVSQSPRYKVAKRGQDVALRCDPISGHVSLFWYQQALGQGPEFLTYFQNEAQLDKSGLPSDRFFAERPEGSVSTLKIQRTQQEDSAVYLCASSLKYFGTDTQYFGPGTRLTVL.

CDR3 bases: TGTGCCAGCTCACCAGGGACGGAAAGCTACGAGCAGTACTTC. Its protein is CASSPGTESYEQYF. The chain joins TRBV18 to TRBJ2-7; the D call may be TRBD1 or TRBD2 (5 bases each). Germline values: CDR1 KGHSH, CDR2 LQKENI. The CDR3 is made up of 14 amino acids. V gave up 2 bases and J gave up 3 bases, with 11 bases separating them.

The chain couples TRBV28 to TRBJ1-2, with unresolved D. The CDR3 totals 14 residues. V gave up 3 bases and J gave up 4 bases, with 12 bases separating them. Germline CDR1 MDHEN, CDR2 SYDVKM. The CDR3: CASSFLVAGYGYTF. The CDR3 nucleotides read TGTGCCAGCAGTTTTCTCGTGGCGGGCTATGGCTACACCTTC.

The chain combines TRBV19 with TRBJ2-7; 12 bases are a match to TRBD2. The CDR3 is made up of 15 amino acids. Germline lookup yields CDR1 LNHDA and CDR2 SQIVND (reference sequence). The junction had 5 bases not matched to a gene; V was cut back by 5 bases and J by 3 bases. CDR3 residues: CASSSRTSGVYEQYF. CDR3 in DNA: TGTGCCAGTAGTTCTAGGACTAGCGGGGTCTACGAGCAGTACTTC.

The rearrangement joins TRBV4-1 to TRBJ2-2, with 8 positions matching TRBD1. Germline values: CDR1 MGHRA, CDR2 YSYEKL. The CDR3 totals 16 residues. Germline trimming cut 3 bases from V and 6 bases from J; bases unmatched to any gene: 9. CDR3 residues: CASSQDRVGVPGELFF. The CDR3 DNA sequence: TGCGCCAGCAGCCAGGACAGGGTTGGGGTTCCCGGGGAGCTGTTTTTT.

The chain is built from TRBV13 and TRBJ2-1, with D perhaps being TRBD1 or TRBD2 (5 bases each). The V end was cut by 8 bases, the J end by 7 bases, with 24 bases between. The CDR3 sequence is 16 residues long. The germline gives CDR1 PRHDT, CDR2 FYEKMQ (reference sequence). DNA for the CDR3: TGTGCCAGCCAAGGGGCGACTGGCGGGTCCTGGAATGAGCAGTTCTTC. Protein product: CASQGATGGSWNEQFF.

The chain combines TRBV30 with TRBJ2-7; TRBD2 matches at 7 bases. The junction had 4 bases not matched to a gene; V was cut back by 4 bases and J by 1 base. CDR1 is GTSNPN, CDR2 SVGIG, per germline (reference sequence). This CDR3 contains 13 residues. The CDR3 DNA reads TGTGCCTGGAAGCCTAGCGGATCCTACGAGCAGTACTTC. Amino acids: CAWKPSGSYEQYF.

As concerns this clone: Just one base apart from a much larger clone, this may be a read error. The chain recombines TRBV4-2 with TRBJ1-4; D perhaps matches TRBD1 (6 bases). Germline V gene lookup returns CDR1 LGHNA and CDR2 YNFKEQ. The CDR3 sequence is 16 residues long. The CDR3 nucleotides are TGTGCCAGCAGCCAAGATACAGGGCAGGGAGGAGAAAAACTGTCTTTT. Translating it yields CASSQDTGQGGEKLSF.

CDR3 region: CASSSGDQRAFF. In DNA form, the CDR3 reads TGTGCCAGCAGTTCGGGTGATCAGCGAGCTTTCTTT. The chain joins TRBV6-5 to TRBJ1-1; D gene unclear. Trimming removed 4 bases at V and 10 bases at J, with 13 bases between. The CDR3 spans 12 residues. The germline V gene has CDR1 MNHEY and CDR2 SVGAGI.

This sequence joins TRBV27 and TRBJ2-7, with 7 bases that match TRBD1. V gave up 5 bases and J gave up 7 bases; unmatched junction bases: 8. CDR3 size: 13 residues. Germline V gene data show CDR1 as MNHEY and CDR2 as SMNVEV (reference sequence). The CDR3 loop is CASSPNRGREQYF. CDR3 coding DNA: TGTGCCAGCAGTCCTAACAGGGGAAGGGAGCAGTACTTC.

The chain joins TRBV13 to TRBJ2-7; 7 bases fit TRBD1. Germline V gene lookup returns CDR1 PRHDT and CDR2 FYEKMQ (reference sequence). The CDR3 sequence is 14 residues long. Trimming removed 1 base from V and 2 bases from J; junction bases left unmatched: 2. The CDR3 coding sequence is TGTGCCAGCAGCTTAGTGGGGACAGCCTACGAGCAGTACTTC. Encoded protein: CASSLVGTAYEQYF.

This chain links TRBV5-1 with TRBJ2-7; TRBD2 matches 8 bases. Germline V CDR1 and CDR2: SGHRS, YFSETQ. Losses at the gene ends were 2 bases for V and 0 bases for J; bases not matched to a gene: 4. The CDR3 totals 15 residues. The CDR3 DNA sequence: TGCGCCAGCAGCTTAGGGACTAGACTCTCCTACGAGCAGTACTTC. Its translation is CASSLGTRLSYEQYF. The complete variable domain, with remaining parts taken from reference TRBV5-1 and TRBJ2-7, reads KAGVTQTPRYLIKTRGQQVTLSCSPISGHRSVSWYQQTPGQGLQFLFEYFSETQRNKGNFPGRFSGRQFSNSRSEMNVSTLELGDSALYLCASSLGTRLSYEQYFGPGTRLTVT.

As concerns this clone: The same CDR3 arises from other DNA sequences in this sample as well. V usage is TRBV7-6 and J usage is TRBJ2-5; no definite D call. The V gene lost 2 bases and the J gene lost 2 bases, with 0 bases spanning the gap. Germline CDR1 reads SGHVS; CDR2 reads FNYEAQ. The CDR3 is 11 residues long. CDR3 protein: CASSLQETQYF. DNA for the CDR3: TGTGCCAGCAGCTTACAAGAGACCCAGTACTTC.

This clone occurred a few times. The rearrangement links TRBV2 to TRBJ1-2; D remains unclear. The V gene's germline CDR1 is SNHLY and CDR2 FYNNEI. Trimming cost V 0 bases and J 2 bases, with 13 bases left between them. The CDR3 consists of 16 residues. CDR3 region: CASSEARHVINYGYTF. The DNA for the CDR3 is TGTGCCAGCAGTGAAGCGCGACACGTCATCAACTATGGCTACACCTTC.

The genes are TRBV10-3 and TRBJ2-2; D is undetermined. The CDR3 is 15 amino acids. In germline, CDR1 is ENHRY, CDR2 SYGVKD. V lost 2 bases to trimming and J lost 0 bases, with 7 bases between them. CDR3 residues: CAISENGANTGELFF. The CDR3 DNA sequence: TGTGCCATCAGTGAGAACGGTGCGAACACCGGGGAGCTGTTTTTT.

This chain links TRBV9 with TRBJ1-3, with TRBD1 as a possible D gene (6 bases). V dropped 4 bases and J dropped 4 bases, with 12 bases sitting between them. CDR1 SGDLS and CDR2 YYNGEE come from the germline V gene. CDR3 length equals 14 residues. In DNA form, the CDR3 reads TGTGCCAGCAGCCCCCGGGACATCGGAAACACCATATATTTT. This translates into CASSPRDIGNTIYF.

V is TRBV7-3 and J is TRBJ2-3; D tentatively fits TRBD1 or TRBD2 (5 bases each). CDR1 and CDR2 (germline): SGHTA, FQGTGA. The CDR3 extends over 16 amino acids. V lost 1 base to trimming and J lost 1 base, with 12 bases between them. The CDR3 region has the DNA TGTGCCAGCAGCTTAAGCTGGGGGTCGGGCACAGATACGCAGTATTTT. As protein: CASSLSWGSGTDTQYF.

V gene TRBV4-1 combines with J gene TRBJ1-5; D unclear. Germline V gene lookup returns CDR1 MGHRA and CDR2 YSYEKL. The CDR3 covers 15 residues. The V end lost 3 bases, the J end lost 0 bases, and 9 bases lay between the germline ends. The CDR3 protein is CASSHGPYSNQPQHF. CDR3 in DNA: TGCGCCAGCAGCCACGGACCGTATAGCAATCAGCCCCAGCATTTT.

The chain links TRBV29-1 to TRBJ2-2; 7 bases fit TRBD2. The V and J ends lost 4 bases and 7 bases, in that order; junction bases with no gene match: 9. The germline CDR1 and CDR2 sequences are SQVTM and ANQGSEA. This CDR3 is built from 14 residues. CDR3 bases: TGCAGCGTTGGGGCGGGAGCAACGGACGGGGAGCTGTTTTTT. Protein: CSVGAGATDGELFF.

The genes are TRBV12-5 and TRBJ2-3; the D gene is possibly TRBD2 (5 bases). Germline values: CDR1 LGHNT, CDR2 FRNRAP. V dropped 8 bases and J dropped 3 bases, with 9 bases sitting between them. The CDR3 sequence is 12 residues long. Here the CDR3 reads CASIALTDTQYF. In DNA, the CDR3 is TGTGCTAGTATAGCGCTGACAGATACGCAGTATTTT.

For the CDR3, the DNA is TGTGCCAGCAGCCTCGGCGTCGGCGGGAGTAGTCAAGAGACCCAGTACTTC. Amino acids: CASSLGVGGSSQETQYF. The gene calls are TRBV5-4 and TRBJ2-5, with 7 bases lining up with TRBD2. V lost 4 bases and J lost 2; bases outside the gene matches: 14. Per the germline V gene, CDR1 is SGHNT and CDR2 is YYREEE (reference sequence). The CDR3 has 17 amino acids.

This clone came up a few times. The CDR3 DNA reads TGTGCCAGCAGCCTGGGGACAGGGAACCACAATGAGCAGTTCTTC. This gives the protein CASSLGTGNHNEQFF. The rearrangement uses TRBV7-6 and TRBJ2-1, with 9 bases that match TRBD1. The CDR3 totals 15 residues. From germline, CDR1 is SGHVS and CDR2 FNYEAQ. V shed 5 bases, J shed 5 bases, and the junction held 7 bases outside the gene matches.

This chain uses TRBV5-1 with TRBJ1-2; no clear D. V lost 4 bases, J lost 6 bases, and 19 bases lay in between. Germline CDR1 is SGHRS and CDR2 is YFSETQ. This CDR3 has 15 residues. This chain's CDR3 is CASSTDGGVRDGYTF. The CDR3 DNA reads as TGCGCCAGCAGCACGGACGGTGGGGTAAGGGATGGCTACACCTTC.

The chain carries TRBV28 and TRBJ1-6, with D possibly being TRBD1 (6 bases). Trimming took off 5 bases at V and 9 bases at J, with 20 bases between the two ends. CDR3 size: 16 residues. Germline assignment: CDR1 MDHEN and CDR2 SYDVKM. The CDR3 sequence is CASSQTRTVPVSPLHF. The DNA of the CDR3 is TGTGCCAGCAGTCAGACAAGGACAGTTCCTGTTTCACCCCTCCACTTT.